What follows is one T cell receptor beta chain and its context. Its cognate antigen is unknown. These data originate in a study of beta chain features in type 1 diabetes. In the study overall: Patients shared similar age, gender and cell yields with healthy donors.

Expressed TCRB transcripts were sequenced because the entire RNA isolate underwent reverse transcription. Repertoires were generated with immunoSEQ multiplex PCR, while TCRdb's copy carries only in-frame clones and drops some. This sample has hundreds of thousands of clones; over 13% occur once, and the top ten carry just under 0.04%. The CDR3 loop spans 15 amino acids. Germline CDR1 SGHRS, CDR2 YFSETQ. The junction had 11 bases not matched to a gene; V was cut back by 4 bases and J by 5 bases. The study's findings and limits: Within patients, naive, central memory and Treg TCRB repertoires seemed more similar than within healthy donors. Shorter TCRB CDR3s, moderately but significantly so, were found in Type 1 diabetes patients in all four CD4+ subsets.

The collection from each donor was one heparinised blood draw averaging approximately 110 mL. The rearrangement uses TRBV5-1 and TRBJ1-2; 7 bases match TRBD1. The sequence came from a young man with type 1 diabetes. The sequencing input was naive CD4+ T cells from blood. CDR3 nucleotides: TGCGCCAGCAGCGGAACCGGGACAGCCTCGTATGGCTACACCTTC. It is translated as CASSGTGTASYGYTF.